This TCR beta chain was recovered during a study of spatial heterogeneity in lung cancer. This clonotype was seen repeatedly, ten times or more. Its matching antigen is unknown. Study-level findings and limits: TCRs found ubiquitously expanded in tumor appeared in blood more at resection than at follow-up.

This CDR3 spans 15 amino acids. The V and J ends lost 3 bases and 4 bases, in that order; junction bases with no gene match: 4. Germline V gene lookup returns CDR1 KGHSH and CDR2 LQKENI. A unique molecular identifier was attached to every TCR cDNA molecule. From the 5' RACE reads, TCRdb called clonotypes with MiXCR, one entry per CDR3 protein. The data hold 20,000 or so distinct CDR3 sequences, with approximately 3.3% observed a single time. Time point of the sample: sample taken at primary tumor resection. Extraction of whole RNA from tumor, nontumor lung or frozen PBMC preceded unsorted sequencing. The donor group consisted of 72 patients who had untreated, early-stage non-small cell lung cancer.

The receptor's source is a female donor with early-stage non-small cell lung cancer. The material was PBMCs, obtained at surgery. The chain employs TRBV18 and TRBJ2-3, with TRBD2 matching 10 bases. The CDR3: CASSPLAGAPDTQYF. Here the CDR3 DNA reads TGTGCCAGCTCACCCCTAGCGGGAGCCCCAGATACGCAGTATTTT.